Each of the 8 T cell receptor beta chains below was sequenced from the same sample in a study of response to subunit inactivated influenza vaccine. One entry per CDR3 protein results from TCRdb running MiXCR on the RT-PCR reads. The sample lists 500,000 or so distinct CDR3 sequences, approximately 10% occurring once. The specimen was PBMCs from blood, collected 45 days after vaccination. The receptors were sampled from a man between 45 and 60 years old who received an inactivated influenza vaccine.

This clonotype turned up a few times. This chain joins TRBV6-2 or TRBV6-3 and TRBJ2-1; the D call may be TRBD1 or TRBD2 (5 bases each). V lost 5 bases, J lost 6 bases, and 14 bases lay in between. Per germline, CDR1 MNHEY and CDR2 SVGEGT. The CDR3 totals 14 residues. CDR3 protein: CASSHPRDRNEQFF. CDR3 DNA: TGTGCCAGCAGTCATCCTCGGGACCGCAATGAGCAGTTCTTC.

V is TRBV7-2 and J is TRBJ2-1; 9 positions match TRBD2. CDR3 size: 16 residues. Germline V lookup: CDR1 SGHTA, CDR2 FQGNSA. Trimming at V came to 2 bases and at J to 4 bases, leaving 6 bases not matched to a gene. Here the CDR3 reads CASSLLSGGTYNEQFF. DNA for the CDR3: TGTGCCAGCAGCTTACTTAGCGGGGGTACTTACAATGAGCAGTTCTTC.

This clonotype was seen a few times. The chain is built from TRBV20-1 and TRBJ2-7; 7 bases are a match to TRBD1. CDR3 length: 14 residues. V was pared by 4 bases and J by 3 bases, with 9 bases of the junction left unmatched. CDR1 DFQATT and CDR2 SNEGSKA come from the germline V gene (reference sequence). The CDR3 spells CSATAPGQFYEQYF. In DNA, the CDR3 is TGCAGTGCTACAGCCCCGGGACAGTTCTACGAGCAGTACTTC.

The chain joins TRBV7-3 to TRBJ2-1; 10 nucleotides agree with TRBD2. Germline V gives CDR1 SGHTA, CDR2 FQGTGA. This CDR3 is 15 amino acids long. The J segment lost 3 bases and the V segment lost 1 base, leaving 0 bases of the junction unmatched. The CDR3 loop reads CASSLIAGGYNEQFF. Written as DNA, the CDR3 is TGTGCCAGCAGCTTAATAGCGGGAGGCTACAATGAGCAGTTCTTC. Variable domain in full (rest from reference TRBV7-3 and TRBJ2-1): GAGVSQTPSNKVTEKGKYVELRCDPISGHTALYWYRQSLGQGPEFLIYFQGTGAADDSGLPNDRFFAVRPEGSVSTLKIQRTERGDSAVYLCASSLIAGGYNEQFFGPGTRLTVL.

This clonotype was counted between two and nine times. This sequence joins TRBV6-1 and TRBJ1-5; TRBD1 aligns across 9 bases. Germline V lookup: CDR1 MNHNS, CDR2 SASEGT. This CDR3 region has 13 residues. Losses at the gene ends were 6 bases for V and 15 bases for J; bases not matched to a gene: 12. CDR3 coding DNA: TGTGCCAGCAGCCCCACAGGGGGCAAGGCATCGCATTTT. Protein sequence: CASSPTGGKASHF.

The gene calls are TRBV29-1 and TRBJ2-7, with D maybe TRBD1 (6 bases). CDR1 is SQVTM and CDR2 is ANQGSEA in the germline V gene. V lost 4 bases to trimming and J lost 5 bases, with 12 bases between them. The CDR3 loop spans 12 amino acids. The CDR3 sequence is CSVGQVADEQYF. The CDR3 DNA follows: TGCAGCGTTGGACAGGTGGCGGACGAGCAGTACTTC.

At least ten counts were recorded for this clonotype. The rearrangement links TRBV20-1 to TRBJ2-1, with D possibly matching TRBD2 (5 bases). The CDR3 length is 14 residues. Trimming removed 6 bases from V and 9 bases from J, with 21 bases in between. Germline V gene sequence: CDR1 DFQATT, CDR2 SNEGSKA (reference sequence). The CDR3 region is CSAFRDSAKSEQFF. Written as DNA, the CDR3 is TGCAGTGCATTCCGGGATTCGGCAAAGAGTGAGCAGTTCTTC.

The chain recombines TRBV20-1 with TRBJ2-1; 9 bases are a match to TRBD2. From germline, CDR1 is DFQATT and CDR2 SNEGSKA (reference sequence). J was trimmed by 5 bases and V by 4 bases; bases with no gene match: 15. The CDR3 is 17 residues long. The CDR3, as DNA: TGCAGTGCTATAAAGCGGGAGGCCCCAAGGCTACACAATGAGCAGTTCTTC. It translates to CSAIKREAPRLHNEQFF.